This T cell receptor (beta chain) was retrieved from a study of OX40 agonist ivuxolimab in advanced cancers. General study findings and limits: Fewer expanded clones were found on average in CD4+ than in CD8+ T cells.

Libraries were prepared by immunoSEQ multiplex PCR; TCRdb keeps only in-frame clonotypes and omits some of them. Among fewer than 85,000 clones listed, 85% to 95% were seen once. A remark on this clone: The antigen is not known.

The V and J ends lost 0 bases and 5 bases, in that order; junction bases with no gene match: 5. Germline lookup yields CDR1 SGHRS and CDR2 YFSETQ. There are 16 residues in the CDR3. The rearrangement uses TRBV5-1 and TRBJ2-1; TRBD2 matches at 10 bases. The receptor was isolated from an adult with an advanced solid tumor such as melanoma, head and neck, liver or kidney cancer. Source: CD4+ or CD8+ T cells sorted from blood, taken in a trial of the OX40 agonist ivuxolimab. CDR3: CASSLALAGVDNEQFF. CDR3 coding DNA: TGCGCCAGCAGCTTGGCGCTAGCGGGAGTTGACAATGAGCAGTTCTTC.